A selection of T cell receptor beta chains follows, all from one sample in a study of PD-1 blockade in classical Hodgkin lymphoma. Data came from immunoSEQ multiplex PCR; TCRdb stores just in-frame clones and leaves some out. The data contain over 20,000 clones, roughly three quarters of them singletons. Source: peripheral blood mononuclear cells (PBMCs), taken before the fourth cycle of nivolumab. The source of these receptors is a human donor with classical Hodgkin lymphoma. Each CDR3 is given with its conserved first and last residue. A D gene is named only where the DNA matches it firmly. Rows may omit the clone size; those that give it use once, few, many or a size class.

D gene: TRBD1
J gene: TRBJ2-7
V gene: TRBV11-2
clone size: .
CDR3 protein: CASSLGQGVVREQYF
CDR3 DNA: TGTGCCAGCAGCTTGGGACAGGGAGTGGTGCGCGAGCAGTACTTC

D gene: .
J gene: TRBJ1-2
V gene: TRBV29-1
clone size: .
CDR3 protein: CSAGSESNGYTF
CDR3 DNA: TGCAGCGCCGGATCCGAGTCAAATGGCTACACCTTC

D gene: .
J gene: TRBJ2-2
V gene: TRBV6-4
clone size: .
CDR3 protein: CASSDDDPGELFF
CDR3 DNA: TGTGCCAGCAGTGACGACGACCCCGGGGAGCTGTTTTTT

D gene: .
J gene: TRBJ2-6
V gene: TRBV5-1
clone size: .
CDR3 protein: CASSLADGSGVSGANVLTF
CDR3 DNA: TGCGCCAGCAGCTTGGCCGACGGGAGTGGGGTCTCTGGGGCCAACGTCCTGACTTTC

D gene: .
J gene: TRBJ2-5
V gene: TRBV11-2
clone size: once
CDR3 protein: CASSLGASPFQETQYF
CDR3 DNA: TGTGCCAGCAGCTTAGGTGCCAGCCCTTTTCAAGAGACCCAGTACTTC

D gene: .
J gene: TRBJ2-5
V gene: TRBV5-5
clone size: .
CDR3 protein: CASSITETQYF
CDR3 DNA: TGTGCCAGCAGCATCACAGAGACCCAGTACTTC

D gene: .
J gene: TRBJ2-5
V gene: TRBV5-6
clone size: .
CDR3 protein: CASSPVTAMGETQYF
CDR3 DNA: TGTGCCAGCAGCCCCGTCACAGCTATGGGGGAGACCCAGTACTTC

D gene: .
J gene: TRBJ1-2
V gene: TRBV5-1
clone size: .
CDR3 protein: CASSLGPIGEDYGYTF
CDR3 DNA: TGCGCCAGCAGCTTGGGTCCTATTGGGGAGGACTATGGCTACACCTTC

D gene: .
J gene: TRBJ2-2
V gene: TRBV7-3
clone size: .
CDR3 protein: CASSFTGTATGELFF
CDR3 DNA: TGTGCCAGCAGCTTCACAGGGACGGCCACCGGGGAGCTGTTTTTT

D gene: TRBD1
J gene: TRBJ1-3
V gene: TRBV6-5
clone size: few
CDR3 protein: CASSPPGQDGNTIYF
CDR3 DNA: TGTGCCAGCAGCCCTCCTGGACAGGATGGAAACACCATATATTTT

D gene: .
J gene: TRBJ1-2
V gene: TRBV7-6
clone size: .
CDR3 protein: CASSLAPDRAGYTF
CDR3 DNA: TGTGCCAGCAGCTTAGCCCCGGACAGAGCTGGCTACACCTTC

D gene: .
J gene: TRBJ2-5
V gene: TRBV5-6
clone size: .
CDR3 protein: CASSLGVQETQYF
CDR3 DNA: TGTGCCAGCAGCTTGGGAGTACAAGAGACCCAGTACTTC

D gene: TRBD1
J gene: TRBJ2-2
V gene: TRBV13
clone size: .
CDR3 protein: CASSFRQGAGELFF
CDR3 DNA: TGTGCCAGCAGCTTTAGACAGGGGGCCGGGGAGCTGTTTTTT

D gene: .
J gene: TRBJ1-2
V gene: TRBV28
clone size: .
CDR3 protein: CASSLLLASWGYTF
CDR3 DNA: TGTGCCAGCAGTTTGCTCCTGGCGTCTTGGGGCTACACCTTC

D gene: .
J gene: TRBJ1-2
V gene: TRBV13
clone size: .
CDR3 protein: CASSLGRGYGYTF
CDR3 DNA: TGTGCCAGCAGCTTAGGTAGGGGCTATGGCTACACCTTC

D gene: TRBD1
J gene: TRBJ1-4
V gene: TRBV4-1
clone size: once
CDR3 protein: CASSHYGTATNEKLFF
CDR3 DNA: TGCGCCAGCAGCCACTACGGGACAGCAACTAATGAAAAACTGTTTTTT

D gene: TRBD2
J gene: TRBJ2-7
V gene: TRBV6-4
clone size: .
CDR3 protein: CASSASSGSYEQYF
CDR3 DNA: TGTGCCAGCAGTGCGTCTAGCGGGAGCTACGAGCAGTACTTC

D gene: TRBD2
J gene: TRBJ2-7
V gene: TRBV27
clone size: .
CDR3 protein: CASSLAGGRAYEQYF
CDR3 DNA: TGTGCCAGCAGTTTGGCGGGGGGGCGGGCCTACGAGCAGTACTTC

D gene: TRBD1
J gene: TRBJ2-7
V gene: TRBV7-9
clone size: .
CDR3 protein: CASSLGQGMTGQYF
CDR3 DNA: TGTGCCAGCAGCTTGGGACAGGGCATGACGGGGCAGTACTTC

D gene: TRBD1
J gene: TRBJ2-4
V gene: TRBV5-4
clone size: .
CDR3 protein: CASSSNRGHGNIQYF
CDR3 DNA: TGTGCCAGCAGCTCAAACAGGGGGCATGGAAACATTCAGTACTTC

D gene: .
J gene: TRBJ2-3
V gene: TRBV6-1
clone size: .
CDR3 protein: CASSESGWGPDTQYF
CDR3 DNA: TGTGCCAGCAGTGAATCCGGCTGGGGCCCAGATACGCAGTATTTT

D gene: .
J gene: TRBJ1-2
V gene: TRBV4-3
clone size: .
CDR3 protein: CASSQYGGYTF
CDR3 DNA: TGCGCCAGCAGCCAATACGGTGGCTACACCTTC

D gene: .
J gene: TRBJ2-1
V gene: TRBV19
clone size: few
CDR3 protein: CASSLHPNEQFF
CDR3 DNA: TGTGCCAGTAGTCTACACCCCAATGAGCAGTTCTTC

D gene: .
J gene: TRBJ1-1
V gene: TRBV19
clone size: .
CDR3 protein: CASSINKNTEAFF
CDR3 DNA: TGTGCCAGTAGTATAAACAAGAACACTGAAGCTTTCTTT

D gene: .
J gene: TRBJ2-3
V gene: TRBV9
clone size: .
CDR3 protein: CASSTGTQDTQYF
CDR3 DNA: TGTGCCAGCAGCACCGGGACACAAGATACGCAGTATTTT

D gene: .
J gene: TRBJ2-6
V gene: TRBV28
clone size: .
CDR3 protein: CASSPQGSGANVLTF
CDR3 DNA: TGTGCCAGCAGTCCACAGGGCTCCGGGGCCAACGTCCTGACTTTC

D gene: TRBD1
J gene: TRBJ1-3
V gene: TRBV10-3
clone size: .
CDR3 protein: CAISGGDRGRNTIYF
CDR3 DNA: TGTGCCATCAGTGGAGGGGACAGGGGAAGAAACACCATATATTTT

D gene: TRBD1
J gene: TRBJ2-5
V gene: TRBV5-1
clone size: once
CDR3 protein: CASSLGDRRETQYF
CDR3 DNA: TGCGCCAGCAGCTTGGGGGACAGGAGAGAGACCCAGTACTTC

D gene: TRBD1
J gene: TRBJ1-1
V gene: TRBV27
clone size: .
CDR3 protein: CASSLNRGNTEAFF
CDR3 DNA: TGTGCCAGCAGTTTAAACAGGGGGAACACTGAAGCTTTCTTT

D gene: TRBD1
J gene: TRBJ2-2
V gene: TRBV27
clone size: few
CDR3 protein: CASSLSPGGHAGELFF
CDR3 DNA: TGTGCCAGCAGTTTATCACCAGGGGGCCATGCCGGGGAGCTGTTTTTT

D gene: .
J gene: TRBJ1-1
V gene: TRBV18
clone size: .
CDR3 protein: CASSPLRGSLNTEAFF
CDR3 DNA: TGTGCCAGCTCACCATTACGGGGCTCTTTGAACACTGAAGCTTTCTTT

D gene: .
J gene: TRBJ1-2
V gene: TRBV27
clone size: few
CDR3 protein: CASSSQGIYGYTF
CDR3 DNA: TGTGCCAGCAGTTCACAGGGAATTTATGGCTACACCTTC

D gene: TRBD1
J gene: TRBJ2-2
V gene: TRBV27
clone size: few
CDR3 protein: CASSRTGTGYTGELFF
CDR3 DNA: TGTGCCAGCAGCCGTACCGGGACAGGGTACACCGGGGAGCTGTTTTTT

D gene: TRBD2
J gene: TRBJ2-7
V gene: TRBV27
clone size: .
CDR3 protein: CASGLAGGRGDEQYF
CDR3 DNA: TGTGCCAGCGGACTAGCGGGAGGGCGCGGAGACGAGCAGTACTTC

D gene: TRBD2
J gene: TRBJ2-7
V gene: TRBV5-4
clone size: .
CDR3 protein: CASKLVTSNEQYF
CDR3 DNA: TGTGCCAGCAAGCTTGTGACTAGCAACGAGCAGTACTTC

D gene: .
J gene: TRBJ1-2
V gene: TRBV7-8
clone size: .
CDR3 protein: CASSLGVGAHYGYTF
CDR3 DNA: TGTGCCAGCAGCTTAGGAGTGGGGGCTCACTATGGCTACACCTTC

D gene: .
J gene: TRBJ2-7
V gene: TRBV14
clone size: .
CDR3 protein: CASSRGAAEYYEQYF
CDR3 DNA: TGTGCCAGCAGCCGAGGGGCAGCCGAATACTACGAGCAGTACTTC

D gene: .
J gene: TRBJ2-5
V gene: TRBV5-1
clone size: once
CDR3 protein: CASSKDGAQETQYF
CDR3 DNA: TGCGCCAGCAGCAAGGACGGAGCACAAGAGACCCAGTACTTC

D gene: TRBD1
J gene: TRBJ2-5
V gene: TRBV7-2
clone size: .
CDR3 protein: CASSQTGQGIRETQYF
CDR3 DNA: TGTGCCAGCAGCCAAACGGGACAGGGGATTAGGGAGACCCAGTACTTC

D gene: TRBD1
J gene: TRBJ2-5
V gene: TRBV5-1
clone size: .
CDR3 protein: CASSSGKTGLTETQYF
CDR3 DNA: TGCGCCAGCAGCTCAGGGAAGACAGGGCTTACGGAGACCCAGTACTTC

D gene: TRBD1
J gene: TRBJ2-1
V gene: TRBV7-3
clone size: .
CDR3 protein: CASSLYQGAHNEQFF
CDR3 DNA: TGTGCCAGCAGCTTATATCAGGGGGCCCACAATGAGCAGTTCTTC

D gene: TRBD1
J gene: TRBJ2-1
V gene: TRBV9
clone size: once
CDR3 protein: CASSPTRQGISNEQFF
CDR3 DNA: TGTGCCAGCAGCCCCACCCGACAGGGGATTAGCAATGAGCAGTTCTTC

D gene: .
J gene: TRBJ2-3
V gene: TRBV5-4
clone size: .
CDR3 protein: CASSQKAAVTDTQYF
CDR3 DNA: TGTGCCAGCAGCCAAAAAGCGGCTGTCACAGATACGCAGTATTTT

D gene: .
J gene: TRBJ2-2
V gene: TRBV7-9
clone size: .
CDR3 protein: CASTNSQGTPLVHTGELFF
CDR3 DNA: TGTGCCAGCACCAACTCTCAGGGGACTCCCCTCGTACACACCGGGGAGCTGTTTTTT

D gene: .
J gene: TRBJ2-3
V gene: TRBV5-1
clone size: .
CDR3 protein: CASIPTGSSTDTQYF
CDR3 DNA: TGCGCCAGCATCCCGACTGGGAGTAGCACAGATACGCAGTATTTT

D gene: .
J gene: TRBJ2-5
V gene: TRBV7-2
clone size: .
CDR3 protein: CASTGLKTQYF
CDR3 DNA: TGTGCCAGCACGGGTTTAAAGACCCAGTACTTC

D gene: TRBD1
J gene: TRBJ2-2
V gene: TRBV2
clone size: .
CDR3 protein: CASQGVRQSGELFF
CDR3 DNA: TGTGCCAGCCAGGGGGTTAGACAGTCCGGGGAGCTGTTTTTT

D gene: .
J gene: TRBJ2-1
V gene: TRBV19
clone size: .
CDR3 protein: CASSLVLRVSEQFF
CDR3 DNA: TGTGCCAGTAGTTTAGTTTTACGCGTGAGTGAGCAGTTCTTC

D gene: .
J gene: TRBJ2-7
V gene: TRBV5-1
clone size: .
CDR3 protein: CASSLQGFPFYEQYF
CDR3 DNA: TGCGCCAGCAGCCTCCAGGGGTTTCCTTTCTACGAGCAGTACTTC

D gene: .
J gene: TRBJ1-5
V gene: TRBV10-3
clone size: .
CDR3 protein: CAISVGIPNQPQHF
CDR3 DNA: TGTGCCATCAGTGTGGGGATCCCCAATCAGCCCCAGCATTTT

D gene: .
J gene: TRBJ1-2
V gene: TRBV6-1
clone size: .
CDR3 protein: CASSERGSHGYTF
CDR3 DNA: TGTGCCAGCAGTGAACGGGGCAGCCATGGCTACACCTTC

D gene: TRBD1
J gene: TRBJ2-3
V gene: TRBV2
clone size: .
CDR3 protein: CAGGTGDGTDTQYF
CDR3 DNA: TGTGCCGGGGGGACAGGGGATGGCACAGATACGCAGTATTTT

D gene: .
J gene: TRBJ1-1
V gene: TRBV28
clone size: .
CDR3 protein: CASSLFPANTEAFF
CDR3 DNA: TGTGCCAGCAGTTTATTTCCAGCTAACACTGAAGCTTTCTTT

D gene: TRBD1
J gene: TRBJ2-7
V gene: TRBV27
clone size: .
CDR3 protein: CASSPGTGAPLLLEQYF
CDR3 DNA: TGTGCCAGCAGTCCCGGGACAGGGGCTCCCCTACTACTCGAGCAGTACTTC

D gene: .
J gene: TRBJ2-5
V gene: TRBV7-9
clone size: once
CDR3 protein: CASSLGPRSVETQYF
CDR3 DNA: TGTGCCAGCAGCCTTGGACCGAGGAGCGTGGAGACCCAGTACTTC